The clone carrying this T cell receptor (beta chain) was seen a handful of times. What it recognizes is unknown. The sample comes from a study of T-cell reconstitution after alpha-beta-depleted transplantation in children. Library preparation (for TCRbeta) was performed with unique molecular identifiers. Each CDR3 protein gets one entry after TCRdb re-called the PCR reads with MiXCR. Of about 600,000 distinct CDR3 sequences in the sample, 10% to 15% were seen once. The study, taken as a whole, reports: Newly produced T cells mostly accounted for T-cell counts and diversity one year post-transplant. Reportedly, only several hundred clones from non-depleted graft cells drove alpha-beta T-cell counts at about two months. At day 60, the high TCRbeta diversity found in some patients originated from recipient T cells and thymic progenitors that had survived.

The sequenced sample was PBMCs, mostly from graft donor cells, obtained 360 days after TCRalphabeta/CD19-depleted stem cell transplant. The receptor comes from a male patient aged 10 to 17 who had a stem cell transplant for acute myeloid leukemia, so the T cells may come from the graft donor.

CDR3 residues: CASSLAAGGSNEQFF. The CDR3 region has the DNA TGCGCCAGCAGCTTGGCCGCGGGAGGGTCGAATGAGCAGTTCTTC. The rearrangement links TRBV5-1 to TRBJ2-1; TRBD2 matches 9 bases. With 0 bases clipped from V and 7 bases from J, the junction kept 5 bases outside the gene matches. CDR1 and CDR2 (germline): SGHRS, YFSETQ. This CDR3 has 15 amino acids.